These 6 T cell receptor beta chains came from one sample sequenced in a study of regulatory T cells in long-lasting Graves disease. Time point indicated: newly diagnosed GD, antithyroid drugs for less than 3 months. With RNA extracted from PBMCs as input, the TCR library was made. CDR3 regions were amplified by Arm-PCR using iRepertoire HTBI primers to build TCR beta libraries. TCRdb reprocessed the multiplex PCR reads via MiXCR and lists one record per CDR3 protein. In the table there are approximately 560,000 distinct CDR3 sequences, 15% to 20% of which are singletons. The same sample was also used in a study of T cells in Graves' hyperthyroidism and ophthalmopathy.

The sample was peripheral blood mononuclear cells (PBMCs), taken at new diagnosis, from a patient treated with antithyroid drugs. These receptors were obtained from a man aged 18 to 29 with Graves disease.

This clonotype has a handful of counts. The rearrangement links TRBV12-5 to TRBJ2-4; 7 positions agree with TRBD2. The V gene's germline CDR1 is LGHNT and CDR2 FRNRAP. V trimming: 5 bases; J trimming: 0 bases; junction bases outside the gene matches: 19. The CDR3 has 20 amino acids. The CDR3 DNA reads TGTGCTAGTGGTCATACACCGGGGGGTGAGCAACAGTTAGCCAAAAACATTCAGTACTTC. Its translation: CASGHTPGGEQQLAKNIQYF.

At least ten counts were recorded for this clonotype. This CDR3 reads CAWSGASTDNEQFF. The CDR3, as DNA: TGTGCCTGGAGTGGGGCATCAACAGACAATGAGCAGTTCTTC. V is TRBV30 and J is TRBJ2-1; the D is unclear. The CDR3 consists of 14 residues. V lost 1 base to trimming and J lost 5 bases, with 12 bases between them. CDR1 is GTSNPN, CDR2 SVGIG, per germline (reference sequence). Together with reference TRBV30 and TRBJ2-1, the CDR3 gives the full variable domain: SQTIHQWPATLVQPVGSPLSLECTVEGTSNPNLYWYRQAAGRGLQLLFYSVGIGQISSEVPQNLSASRPQDRQFILSSKKLLLSDSGFYLCAWSGASTDNEQFFGPGTRLTVL.

Worth noting for this clonotype: A read error may be the cause here, since a much bigger clone is one base away. Since no conserved phenylalanine or tryptophan closes the CDR3, a read error is the likely cause. V gene TRBV20-1 combines with J gene TRBJ2-1; a weak D match, TRBD1 (6 bases). This CDR3 region has 15 residues. Germline CDR1 and CDR2: DFQATT and SNEGSKA (reference sequence). V was pared by 6 bases and J by 9 bases, with 24 bases between. The CDR3 loop is CSARRSGDISSEQFS. CDR3 sequence (DNA): TGCAGTGCCCGGAGGTCAGGGGACATCTCTAGTGAGCAGTTCTCC.

This clonotype was seen repeatedly, ten times or more. The chain uses TRBV29-1 and TRBJ1-1; no clear D gene. The germline gives CDR1 SQVTM, CDR2 ANQGSEA. Trimming took off 4 bases at V and 1 base at J, with 4 bases between the two ends. This CDR3 has 11 residues. CDR3 sequence (DNA): TGCAGCGTTGTCTGGAACACTGAAGCTTTCTTT. Its protein product is CSVVWNTEAFF.

This clonotype has more than one count but fewer than ten. This chain joins TRBV20-1 and TRBJ1-4, with D unresolved. V shed 3 bases and J shed 0 bases, with 5 bases lying between them. Germline V lookup: CDR1 DFQATT, CDR2 SNEGSKA (reference sequence). The CDR3 contains 13 residues. The CDR3 region is CSASIATNEKLFF. The DNA of the CDR3 is TGCAGTGCTAGTATTGCAACTAATGAAAAACTGTTTTTT.

This clonotype showed up many times. The chain employs TRBV11-3 and TRBJ2-7, with TRBD2 matching over 7 bases. The CDR3 covers 15 residues. CDR1 and CDR2 from the germline V gene are SGHNT and YENEEA. J lost 3 bases, V lost 1 base, and 6 bases had no gene match. The CDR3 sequence is CASSLAPSGIYEQYF. DNA for the CDR3: TGTGCCAGCAGCTTAGCACCTAGCGGAATCTACGAGCAGTACTTC.